The source of this T cell receptor beta chain is a study of cytomegalovirus exposure and HLA in healthy donors. The length of the CDR3 is 12 residues. Germline values: CDR1 MDHEN, CDR2 SYDVKM. With V trimmed by 8 bases and J by 7 bases, 3 bases remained unmatched. The PCR used 60 Vbeta and 13 Jbeta primers. Profiled with immunoSEQ multiplex PCR; TCRdb holds only in-frame clones, not every one. The sample holds over 100,000 clones. This TCR was sampled from a man aged 30 to 39 in good health and CMV-seronegative. The sequencing sample was made of PBMCs. The genes are TRBV28 and TRBJ2-7; TRBD1 agrees at 12 bases. Written as DNA, the CDR3 is TGTGCCAGCGGGACAGGGGGCACGGAGCAGTACTTC. It specifies CASGTGGTEQYF.